This is a list of T cell receptor beta chains from one sample in a study of T cells after yellow fever vaccination. TCRdb ran MiXCR on the 5' RACE reads and lists one entry per CDR3 protein. The sample holds about 220,000 distinct CDR3 sequences, 2.5% to 3.5% seen once. The input for sequencing was CD4+ T cells sorted from PBMCs, taken 10 days after the yellow fever booster vaccination. The receptors come from a man younger than 35 who received the YFV17D yellow fever vaccine. CDR3s include the opening cysteine and the closing phenylalanine or tryptophan. Each record gives: D gene, V gene, J gene, clone size, CDR3 protein, CDR3 DNA. D genes are given only for firm matches. Expanded clones get a size class; other rows say once, few or many, or leave the size out.

D: -
V: TRBV14
J: TRBJ1-1
size: many
CDR3: CASSQIWTEAFF
DNA: TGTGCCAGCAGCCAGATATGGACTGAAGCTTTCTTT

D: -
V: TRBV3-1
J: TRBJ2-3
size: -
CDR3: CACCQRLADTQLF
DNA: TGTGCCTGCTGCCAACGGTTGGCTGATACGCAGCTTTTT

D: TRBD1
V: TRBV5-1
J: TRBJ1-1
size: many
CDR3: CASSLGTGTTEAFF
DNA: TGCGCCAGCAGCTTGGGGACAGGGACCACTGAAGCTTTCTTT

D: -
V: TRBV5-6
J: TRBJ1-5
size: few
CDR3: CASSLRGAGPQPQHF
DNA: TGTGCCAGCAGCTTGAGGGGAGCAGGACCCCAGCCCCAGCATTTT

D: -
V: TRBV6-4
J: TRBJ1-6
size: -
CDR3: CASIEGRSPLHF
DNA: TGTGCCAGCATAGAGGGGCGGTCACCCCTCCACTTT

D: TRBD1
V: TRBV7-6
J: TRBJ1-2
size: many
CDR3: CASSPDTGGDGYTF
DNA: TGTGCCAGCAGCCCAGATACAGGGGGCGATGGCTACACCTTC

D: -
V: TRBV6-2/TRBV6-3
J: TRBJ2-7
size: many
CDR3: CASSRSGYEQYF
DNA: TGTGCCAGCAGTCGCAGCGGGTACGAGCAGTACTTC

D: -
V: TRBV11-1
J: TRBJ2-2
size: many
CDR3: CASSLYETGELFF
DNA: TGTGCCAGCAGCTTATACGAAACCGGGGAGCTGTTTTTT

D: -
V: TRBV6-6
J: TRBJ2-2
size: -
CDR3: CASSYGSANTGELFF
DNA: TGTGCCAGCAGTTACGGCAGCGCGAACACCGGGGAGCTGTTTTTT

D: -
V: TRBV27
J: TRBJ1-1
size: many
CDR3: CASSSPNTEAFF
DNA: TGTGCCAGCAGTTCCCCGAACACTGAAGCTTTCTTT

D: TRBD1
V: TRBV9
J: TRBJ1-4
size: few
CDR3: CASSVAPGQGYEKLFF
DNA: TGTGCCAGCAGCGTAGCTCCGGGACAGGGCTATGAAAAACTGTTTTTT

D: TRBD2
V: TRBV5-1
J: TRBJ2-2
size: few
CDR3: CASSWGGGTGELFF
DNA: TGCGCCAGCAGCTGGGGCGGGGGAACCGGGGAGCTGTTTTTT

D: -
V: TRBV27
J: TRBJ1-5
size: many
CDR3: CASSLTVSNQPQHF
DNA: TGTGCCAGCAGTTTAACAGTTAGCAATCAGCCCCAGCATTTT

D: TRBD1
V: TRBV7-3
J: TRBJ2-1
size: many
CDR3: CASSLTAIQGNEQFF
DNA: TGTGCCAGCAGCTTAACGGCAATACAGGGGAATGAGCAGTTCTTC

D: -
V: TRBV5-4
J: TRBJ1-1
size: -
CDR3: CASSLAGGRTEAFF
DNA: TGTGCCAGCAGCTTGGCCGGGGGGCGGACTGAAGCTTTCTTT

D: -
V: TRBV12-3/TRBV12-4
J: TRBJ1-2
size: many
CDR3: CASSLGEGYTF
DNA: TGTGCCAGCAGTTTAGGGGAGGGCTACACCTTC

D: -
V: TRBV20-1
J: TRBJ1-1
size: many
CDR3: CSALQPHHTEAFF
DNA: TGCAGTGCTCTACAACCACACCACACTGAAGCTTTCTTT

D: -
V: TRBV19
J: TRBJ2-7
size: few
CDR3: CATGGGTSSYEQYF
DNA: TGTGCCACGGGGGGCGGAACAAGCTCCTACGAGCAGTACTTC

D: -
V: TRBV27
J: TRBJ1-5
size: many
CDR3: CASSLLGGGNQPQHF
DNA: TGTGCCAGCAGTTTATTGGGGGGCGGGAATCAGCCCCAGCATTTT

D: -
V: TRBV4-3
J: TRBJ2-5
size: -
CDR3: CASSQELSIGIGETQYF
DNA: TGCGCCAGCAGCCAAGAGCTATCGATTGGGATAGGAGAGACCCAGTACTTC

D: TRBD2
V: TRBV7-2
J: TRBJ2-5
size: many
CDR3: CASSSGLPSETQYF
DNA: TGTGCCAGCAGCTCGGGACTACCCTCCGAGACCCAGTACTTC

D: TRBD2
V: TRBV20-1
J: TRBJ2-3
size: many
CDR3: CSARDWDGGNTDTQYF
DNA: TGCAGTGCTAGAGATTGGGACGGGGGGAACACAGATACGCAGTATTTT

D: TRBD1
V: TRBV3-1
J: TRBJ1-4
size: few
CDR3: CASSPATGVEKLFF
DNA: TGTGCCAGCAGCCCCGCGACAGGGGTAGAAAAACTGTTTTTT

D: TRBD1
V: TRBV7-3
J: TRBJ1-2
size: many
CDR3: CASSLGPDRADYGYTF
DNA: TGTGCCAGCAGCCTGGGACCGGACAGGGCGGACTATGGCTACACCTTC

D: TRBD1
V: TRBV20-1
J: TRBJ1-1
size: many
CDR3: CSARTGSVVAEAFF
DNA: TGCAGTGCAAGGACAGGTAGCGTGGTCGCTGAAGCTTTCTTT

D: -
V: TRBV7-9
J: TRBJ1-1
size: many
CDR3: CASSSPGRRTFEAFF
DNA: TGTGCCAGCAGCTCCCCTGGAAGACGGACCTTTGAAGCTTTCTTT

D: TRBD2
V: TRBV7-3
J: TRBJ2-3
size: many
CDR3: CASSLRLASTDTQYF
DNA: TGTGCCAGCAGCCTGCGACTAGCAAGCACAGATACGCAGTATTTT

D: TRBD1
V: TRBV20-1
J: TRBJ1-5
size: many
CDR3: CSARQGQGAGQPQHF
DNA: TGCAGTGCGCGACAGGGGCAAGGGGCAGGTCAGCCCCAGCATTTT